These 29 T cell receptor beta chains came from one sample sequenced in a study of technical replicates of blood from several donors. Sequencing was performed with immunoSEQ multiplex PCR; in TCRdb, only in-frame clones are kept and a portion is missing. This sample yields about 100,000 clones, of which over 95% are seen a single time; around 0.2% belongs to the top ten. Sequencing was carried out using T cells isolated from PBMCs. All receptors derive from a human donor in good health.

The gene calls are TRBV6-1 and TRBJ1-5, with TRBD1 matching 7 bases. Trimming at V came to 4 bases and at J to 1 base, leaving 13 bases not matched to a gene. The germline gives CDR1 MNHNS, CDR2 SASEGT. The CDR3 has 18 amino acids. The CDR3 DNA reads as TGTGCCAGCAGTGCAGGACAGGTATCGGCCCGGAGCAATCAGCCCCAGCATTTT. This translates into CASSAGQVSARSNQPQHF.

V usage is TRBV19 and J usage is TRBJ1-2, with a weak D call TRBD1 (5 bases). V lost 6 bases to trimming and J lost 8 bases, with 28 bases between them. CDR1 and CDR2 from the germline V gene are LNHDA and SQIVND (reference sequence). The CDR3 sequence is 17 residues long. Here the CDR3 reads CASSRYLSGLGVEGYTF. The CDR3 region has the DNA TGTGCCAGTAGCCGTTACTTGTCAGGGTTGGGTGTGGAAGGCTACACCTTC.

V is TRBV4-1 and J is TRBJ1-1; TRBD1 aligns across 7 bases. Trimming at V came to 3 bases and at J to 3 bases, leaving 10 bases not matched to a gene. The CDR3 extends over 16 amino acids. CDR1 is MGHRA, CDR2 YSYEKL, per germline. Written as DNA, the CDR3 is TGCGCCAGCAGCCATTTCCGAGGCCAGGGGGACACTGAAGCTTTCTTT. Protein: CASSHFRGQGDTEAFF.

V usage is TRBV6-5 and J usage is TRBJ1-2, with D possibly matching TRBD1 (6 bases). Germline V gene sequence: CDR1 MNHEY, CDR2 SVGAGI. The CDR3 extends over 15 amino acids. The V gene lost 6 bases and the J gene lost 2 bases, with 16 bases spanning the gap. DNA of the CDR3: TGTGCCAGCAGACTCTCAATGACAGGAAACTATGGCTACACCTTC. Encoded protein: CASRLSMTGNYGYTF.

The V and J genes are TRBV4-1 and TRBJ2-7; tentative D call: TRBD1 (5 bases). This CDR3 is 14 amino acids long. CDR1 MGHRA and CDR2 YSYEKL come from the germline V gene. Trimming removed 1 base from V and 6 bases from J, with 13 bases in between. The CDR3 here is CASSQGSDTTEQYF. The CDR3, as DNA: TGCGCCAGCAGCCAAGGGTCGGACACTACCGAGCAGTACTTC.

The chain joins TRBV7-9 to TRBJ2-1; perhaps TRBD2 as D (5 bases). The CDR3 totals 14 residues. The germline V and J ends were trimmed by 5 bases and 8 bases, with 16 bases remaining between them. Germline loops: CDR1 SEHNR, CDR2 FQNEAQ (reference sequence). The CDR3 spells CASSPGLPGDEQFF. In DNA form, the CDR3 reads TGTGCCAGCAGCCCCGGACTCCCAGGCGATGAGCAGTTCTTC.

This chain uses TRBV19 with TRBJ1-2; maybe TRBD1 (5 bases). CDR3 length: 15 residues. Germline V lookup: CDR1 LNHDA, CDR2 SQIVND (reference sequence). The ends were cut back, 3 bases at V and 2 bases at J, with 13 bases in the middle. The CDR3 protein is CASSISLGGNYGYTF. CDR3 sequence (DNA): TGTGCCAGTAGTATCTCCCTGGGGGGAAACTATGGCTACACCTTC. Combining the CDR3 with reference TRBV19 and TRBJ1-2 gives the whole variable domain DGGITQSPKYLFRKEGQNVTLSCEQNLNHDAMYWYRQDPGQGLRLIYYSQIVNDFQKGDIAEGYSVSREKKESFPLTVTSAQKNPTAFYLCASSISLGGNYGYTFGSGTRLTVV.

The chain uses TRBV2 and TRBJ2-7, with D possibly TRBD2 on 6 matching bases. This CDR3 contains 18 residues. The ends were cut back, 2 bases at V and 3 bases at J, with 23 bases in the middle. Germline V lookup: CDR1 SNHLY, CDR2 FYNNEI. The CDR3 loop is CASSEFVLGRMGGYEQYF. The CDR3, as DNA: TGTGCCAGCAGTGAATTCGTGTTGGGTCGAATGGGGGGCTACGAGCAGTACTTC. Complete variable domain (other parts from reference TRBV2 and TRBJ2-7): EPEVTQTPSHQVTQMGQEVILRCVPISNHLYFYWYRQILGQKVEFLVSFYNNEISEKSEIFDDQFSVERPDGSNFTLKIRSTKLEDSAMYFCASSEFVLGRMGGYEQYFGPGTRLTVT.

The rearrangement uses TRBV6-1 and TRBJ1-2, with 7 bases fitting TRBD1. The CDR3 covers 15 residues. Looked up from germline, CDR1 is MNHNS and CDR2 is SASEGT. Unmatched junction bases numbered 13, after V lost 6 bases and J lost 6 bases. CDR3 in DNA: TGTGCCAGCAGACCCGCGACAGGGTACGATGATGGCTACACCTTC. This encodes CASRPATGYDDGYTF.

The V and J genes are TRBV7-6 and TRBJ2-1, with 8 bases lining up with TRBD2. With 5 bases clipped from V and 2 bases from J, the junction kept 2 bases outside the gene matches. The CDR3 has 14 residues. Germline values: CDR1 SGHVS, CDR2 FNYEAQ. CDR3 sequence (DNA): TGTGCCAGCAGCACTAGCGGAACCTACAATGAGCAGTTCTTC. It yields the protein CASSTSGTYNEQFF.

This sequence joins TRBV5-6 and TRBJ2-2; 8 positions match TRBD1. CDR1 is SGHDT, CDR2 YYEEEE, per germline. The V gene end was trimmed by 3 bases and the J gene end by 2 bases; junction bases not matched to a gene: 6. The CDR3 contains 16 residues. The CDR3 nucleotides read TGTGCCAGCAGCTCAACAGGGGGAATTAACACCGGGGAGCTGTTTTTT. Its protein is CASSSTGGINTGELFF.

The CDR3 reads CASSLEPSADYEQYF. The CDR3 DNA reads as TGTGCCAGCAGCTTAGAGCCTAGTGCCGACTACGAGCAGTACTTC. This rearrangement joins TRBV11-2 to TRBJ2-7; D ambiguous. The CDR3 runs 15 residues. CDR1 is SGHAT, CDR2 FQNNGV, per germline. V lost 0 bases and J lost 3, with 12 bases in between.

This rearrangement joins TRBV4-1 to TRBJ2-7; D ambiguous. V was shortened by 1 base and J by 0 bases, with 10 bases between the two germline ends. CDR1 is MGHRA, CDR2 YSYEKL, per germline. The CDR3 length is 15 residues. The CDR3 loop reads CASSQGVGYSYEQYF. The CDR3 nucleotides read TGCGCCAGCAGCCAAGGAGTGGGCTACTCCTACGAGCAGTACTTC.

The rearrangement joins TRBV11-3 to TRBJ1-6, with D hard to call. The germline V gene has CDR1 SGHNT and CDR2 YENEEA. The CDR3 is 15 amino acids. V was cut by 5 bases and J by 10 bases, with 18 bases left in between. The CDR3 spells CASSQIYAHESPLHF. The CDR3 DNA follows: TGTGCCAGCAGCCAAATCTACGCCCATGAGTCACCCCTCCACTTT.

The chain recombines TRBV9 with TRBJ2-1; D gene uncertain. Trimming pared 3 bases from V and 8 bases from J, leaving 12 bases between. There are 13 residues in the CDR3. CDR1 and CDR2 (germline): SGDLS, YYNGEE. The CDR3 loop reads CASSETGLHEQFF. The CDR3 region has the DNA TGTGCCAGCAGCGAGACGGGTCTGCATGAGCAGTTCTTC.

The V gene is TRBV9, the J gene TRBJ2-6; TRBD1 agrees at 9 bases. Per germline, CDR1 SGDLS and CDR2 YYNGEE. Trimming at V came to 0 bases and at J to 7 bases, leaving 8 bases not matched to a gene. This CDR3 region has 17 residues. The CDR3 region is CASSVAGTGIRANVLTF. Written as DNA, the CDR3 is TGTGCCAGCAGCGTAGCAGGGACAGGGATACGAGCCAACGTCCTGACTTTC.

This clone was found once. CDR3 protein: CASSIVGSIGNQPQHF. The DNA of the CDR3 is TGTGCCAGTAGTATAGTGGGCAGTATTGGCAATCAGCCCCAGCATTTT. The J gene is TRBJ1-5, the V gene TRBV19, with no clear D. Germline V gives CDR1 LNHDA, CDR2 SQIVND (reference sequence). Trimming removed 1 base from V and 2 bases from J, with 12 bases in between. The CDR3 has 16 amino acids.

V and J are TRBV29-1 and TRBJ2-7; 8 bases line up with TRBD1. The germline V gene has CDR1 SQVTM and CDR2 ANQGSEA. Trimming took 7 bases from V and 5 from J; bases not matched to a gene: 10. This CDR3 contains 13 residues. CDR3 in amino acids: CSGGDRNGNEQYF. For the CDR3, the DNA is TGCAGCGGTGGGGACAGGAATGGCAACGAGCAGTACTTC.

The rearrangement uses TRBV11-3 and TRBJ1-1; the D is unclear. Germline V gene lookup returns CDR1 SGHNT and CDR2 YENEEA. V lost 1 base and J 2 bases, leaving 8 bases between the germline ends. The CDR3 is made up of 14 amino acids. The CDR3 DNA sequence: TGTGCCAGCAGCTTAGGGCCGTTTAACACTGAAGCTTTCTTT. Protein: CASSLGPFNTEAFF.

CDR3 residues: CASSGGHYSNQPQHF. CDR3 DNA: TGTGCCAGCAGCGGCGGTCATTATAGCAATCAGCCCCAGCATTTT. The V call is TRBV9, the J call TRBJ1-5; the D is unclear. Germline V CDR1 and CDR2: SGDLS, YYNGEE. The germline V and J ends were trimmed by 3 bases and 0 bases, with 10 bases remaining between them. The CDR3 runs to 15 residues.

The CDR3 sequence: CASSEERQGGYEQYF. The CDR3 DNA sequence: TGTGCCAGCAGTGAGGAGCGACAGGGCGGGTACGAGCAGTACTTC. The gene calls are TRBV2 and TRBJ2-7; 7 nucleotides align to TRBD1. Germline V gives CDR1 SNHLY, CDR2 FYNNEI. CDR3 length: 15 amino acids. The V gene end was trimmed by 3 bases and the J gene end by 4 bases; junction bases not matched to a gene: 9. Full variable domain (missing parts from reference TRBV2 and TRBJ2-7): EPEVTQTPSHQVTQMGQEVILRCVPISNHLYFYWYRQILGQKVEFLVSFYNNEISEKSEIFDDQFSVERPDGSNFTLKIRSTKLEDSAMYFCASSEERQGGYEQYFGPGTRLTVT.

The CDR3 protein is CASSIGGGSGVEQFF. CDR3 bases: TGTGCCAGTAGTATAGGGGGGGGCTCAGGGGTTGAGCAGTTCTTC. This chain connects TRBV19 to TRBJ2-1; the D gene is possibly TRBD2 (7 bases). This CDR3 is built from 15 residues. Per the germline V gene, CDR1 is LNHDA and CDR2 is SQIVND (reference sequence). Trimming took 1 base from V and 9 from J, leaving 16 bases between them.

The rearrangement uses TRBV13 and TRBJ1-2; maybe TRBD1 (5 bases). V was clipped by 2 bases and J by 3 bases, with 13 bases between them. The germline V gene has CDR1 PRHDT and CDR2 FYEKMQ (reference sequence). This CDR3 region has 15 residues. This CDR3 is CASSLPQQDYYGYTF. The CDR3 nucleotides read TGTGCCAGCAGCTTACCCCAACAGGATTACTATGGCTACACCTTC.

This clone was seen once. The CDR3 reads CASSQPGEADTQYF. The CDR3 region has the DNA TGCGCCAGCAGCCAACCCGGGGAGGCAGATACGCAGTATTTT. The rearrangement uses TRBV4-1 and TRBJ2-3; the D gene is possibly TRBD2 (6 bases). The germline V gene encodes CDR1 MGHRA and CDR2 YSYEKL. The CDR3 length is 14 residues. V was trimmed by 2 bases and J by 4 bases, leaving 10 bases between them.

The genes are TRBV19 and TRBJ2-4; D remains ambiguous. CDR3 length: 17 residues. Per the germline V gene, CDR1 is LNHDA and CDR2 is SQIVND (reference sequence). V was cut by 3 bases and J by 5 bases, with 20 bases left in between. The CDR3 reads CASSIGWVVLSQNIQYF. For the CDR3, the DNA is TGTGCCAGTAGTATTGGGTGGGTCGTCCTTAGCCAAAACATTCAGTACTTC.

This clone occurred once. V gene TRBV5-6 combines with J gene TRBJ1-3; D gene unclear. Trimming stripped 1 base from V and 0 bases from J, with 8 bases between. Germline V gives CDR1 SGHDT, CDR2 YYEEEE. The CDR3 has 15 residues. This CDR3 reads CASSLTWASGNTIYF. The CDR3 bases are TGTGCCAGCAGCTTGACATGGGCCTCTGGAAACACCATATATTTT.

The chain combines TRBV5-1 with TRBJ2-1, with D unclear. Germline CDR1 is SGHRS and CDR2 is YFSETQ. The CDR3 has 13 amino acids. Trimming pared 4 bases from V and 5 bases from J, leaving 10 bases between. The CDR3 is CASSLSADNEQFF. CDR3 nucleotide sequence: TGCGCCAGCAGCCTCTCCGCGGACAATGAGCAGTTCTTC.

The chain joins TRBV23-1 to TRBJ1-2, with a weak D call TRBD1 (6 bases). TRBV23-1 counts as an open reading frame of uncertain function. Trimming pared 6 bases from V and 2 bases from J, leaving 10 bases between. The CDR3 is 13 residues long. The DNA of the CDR3 is TGCGCCAGCAGCCCAGGACAGAACTATGGCTACACCTTC. Its protein product is CASSPGQNYGYTF.

The rearrangement links TRBV7-2 to TRBJ2-2; 7 bases fit TRBD1. In germline, CDR1 is SGHTA, CDR2 FQGNSA. The CDR3 sequence is 15 residues long. The junction had 6 bases not matched to a gene; V was cut back by 3 bases and J by 5 bases. The CDR3 nucleotides are TGTGCCAGCAGCTTGGGACAGTCTGGGACCGGGGAGCTGTTTTTT. This encodes CASSLGQSGTGELFF.